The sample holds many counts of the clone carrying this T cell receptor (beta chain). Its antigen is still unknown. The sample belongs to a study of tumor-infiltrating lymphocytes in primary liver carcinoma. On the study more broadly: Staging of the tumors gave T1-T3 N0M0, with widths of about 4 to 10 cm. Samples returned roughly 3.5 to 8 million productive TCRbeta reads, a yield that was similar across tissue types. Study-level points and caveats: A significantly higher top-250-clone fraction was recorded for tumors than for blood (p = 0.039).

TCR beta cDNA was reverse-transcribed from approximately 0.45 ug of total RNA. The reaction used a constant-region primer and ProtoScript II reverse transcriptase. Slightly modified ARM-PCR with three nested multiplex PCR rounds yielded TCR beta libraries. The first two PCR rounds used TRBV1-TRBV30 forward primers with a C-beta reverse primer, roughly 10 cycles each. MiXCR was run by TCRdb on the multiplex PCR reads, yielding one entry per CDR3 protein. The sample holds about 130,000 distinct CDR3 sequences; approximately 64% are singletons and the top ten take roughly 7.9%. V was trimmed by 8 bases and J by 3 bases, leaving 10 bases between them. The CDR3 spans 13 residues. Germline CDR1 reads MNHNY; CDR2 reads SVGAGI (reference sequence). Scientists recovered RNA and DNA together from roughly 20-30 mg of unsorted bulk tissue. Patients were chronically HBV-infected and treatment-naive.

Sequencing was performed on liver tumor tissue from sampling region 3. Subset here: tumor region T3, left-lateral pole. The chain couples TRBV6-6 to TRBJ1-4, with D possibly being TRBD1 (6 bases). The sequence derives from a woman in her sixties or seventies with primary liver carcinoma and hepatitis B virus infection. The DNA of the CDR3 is TGTGCCAGCGCACGACAGGCTAATGAAAAACTGTTTTTT. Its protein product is CASARQANEKLFF.